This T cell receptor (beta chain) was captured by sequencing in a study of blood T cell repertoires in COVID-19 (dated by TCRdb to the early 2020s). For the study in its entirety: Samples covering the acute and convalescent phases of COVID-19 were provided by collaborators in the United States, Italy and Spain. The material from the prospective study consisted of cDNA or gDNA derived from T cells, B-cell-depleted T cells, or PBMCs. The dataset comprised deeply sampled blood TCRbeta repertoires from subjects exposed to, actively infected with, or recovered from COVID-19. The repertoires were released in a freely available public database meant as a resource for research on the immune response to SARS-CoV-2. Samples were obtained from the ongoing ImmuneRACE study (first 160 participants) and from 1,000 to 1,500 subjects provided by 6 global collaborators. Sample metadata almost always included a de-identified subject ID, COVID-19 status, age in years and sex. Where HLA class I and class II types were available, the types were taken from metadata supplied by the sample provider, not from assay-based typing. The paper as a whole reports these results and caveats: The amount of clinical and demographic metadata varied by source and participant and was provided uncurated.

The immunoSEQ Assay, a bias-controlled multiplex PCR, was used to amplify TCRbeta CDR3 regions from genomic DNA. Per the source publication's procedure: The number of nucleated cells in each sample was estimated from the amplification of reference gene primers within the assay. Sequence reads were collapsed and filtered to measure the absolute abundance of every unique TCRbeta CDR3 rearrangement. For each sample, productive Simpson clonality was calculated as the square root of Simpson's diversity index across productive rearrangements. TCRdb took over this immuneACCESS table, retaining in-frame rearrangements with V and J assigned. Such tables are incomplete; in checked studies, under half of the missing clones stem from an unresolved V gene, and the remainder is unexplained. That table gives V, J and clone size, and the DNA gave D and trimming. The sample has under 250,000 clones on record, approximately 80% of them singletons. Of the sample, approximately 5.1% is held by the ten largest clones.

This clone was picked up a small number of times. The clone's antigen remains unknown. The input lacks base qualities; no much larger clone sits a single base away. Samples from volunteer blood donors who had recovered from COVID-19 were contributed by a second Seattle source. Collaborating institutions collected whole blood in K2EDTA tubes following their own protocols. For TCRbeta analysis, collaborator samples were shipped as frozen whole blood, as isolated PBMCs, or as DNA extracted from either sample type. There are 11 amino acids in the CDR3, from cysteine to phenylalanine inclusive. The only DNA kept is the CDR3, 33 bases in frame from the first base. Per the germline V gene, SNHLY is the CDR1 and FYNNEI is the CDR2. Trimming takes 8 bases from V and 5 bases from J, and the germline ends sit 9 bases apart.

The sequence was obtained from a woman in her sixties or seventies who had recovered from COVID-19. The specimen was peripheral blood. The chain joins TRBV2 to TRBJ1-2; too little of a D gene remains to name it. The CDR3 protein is CASSRRYGYTF. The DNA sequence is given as TGTGCCAGCTCGAGGCGGTATGGCTACACCTTC.